This T cell receptor beta chain was captured by sequencing in a study of blood T cells in healthy people across ages (dated by TCRdb to between 2014 and 2017). Study-wide context: In model experiments, template switching captured about one uniquely barcoded TCR beta cDNA molecule for every two T cells. Age-related changes in TCR beta repertoire diversity were measured in the study by deep sequencing normalized with unique cDNA molecular identifiers. Donors were grouped into four age groups: young (average 16 years), middle-aged (about 38), aged (around 60) and long-lived (about 90). To avoid experimental bias, donors of different ages were spread randomly across the sequencing lanes. Two additional independent replicas of 1 million unique cDNA reads from the same blood draw were analyzed for two donors (one aged 18 to 29 and one aged 80 or older). Findings and caveats that apply to the study as a whole: Because the CMV infection status of the donors was unknown, age-related changes in expanded clonotypes may potentially have been confounded. As age increased, observed TCR beta diversity per million T cells dropped in a roughly linear way, and a significant reduction was already evident by age about 40. Estimates of total diversity based on one million sequenced T cells were regarded as lower bounds and as underestimates. There was a strong correlation between observed TCR beta diversity and the percentage of naive T cells measured by flow cytometry. Bulk unsorted PBMC profiling prevented conclusive comparison of naive and antigen-experienced compartments. Compared with the aged group, more naive CD4+ T cells, fewer expanded clones and increased TCR diversity were shown by the long-lived group, suggesting age selection.

This clonotype was seen repeatedly, ten times or more. Its binding antigen is unknown. No base qualities exist here, and no much larger clone lies one base off it. V and J are trimmed by 4 bases and 5 bases, and the gene matches miss 8 bases of the junction. The germline V gene yields SGHRS for CDR1 and YFSETQ for CDR2. From the cysteine through the phenylalanine, the CDR3 covers 15 amino acids. This entry keeps only the CDR3 DNA: 45 bases, framed from base 1. Donors were under 40 systemically healthy Caucasian individuals from Russia aged about 6 to 100 years. Each donor gave ten milliliters of peripheral blood, drawn into EDTA-treated Vacutainer tubes. PBMCs were isolated by Ficoll-Paque density-gradient centrifugation, with at least 7 million obtained per sample. Trizol reagent was used to extract total RNA from the PBMCs, yielding at least 5.5 micrograms per sample. Naive CD45RAhigh/CD27high T cell percentages were measured by flow cytometry on a PBMC aliquot from every donor.

The method behind the library was 5' RACE. The instrument was an Illumina HiSeq 2500. A second PCR of about 7 to 12 cycles was run with a J-beta primer mix and a sample-barcoded 5' primer. Each TCR beta cDNA molecule received a unique molecular identifier from a template-switch 5' adaptor carrying 12 random nucleotides. Each sample yielded at least 3 million CDR3-containing paired-end reads. All of the RNA was converted into first-strand cDNA using the Mint cDNA synthesis kit, with a TRBC-specific oligonucleotide serving as the primer. After uracil-DNA glycosylase treatment, a first 18-cycle PCR used universal primers M1SS and BC2_uni_R on all cDNA. Per the original workflow: For normalization, 1 million high-quality reads, each with a distinct molecular identifier, were randomly selected from each sample. Instead of being binned into consensus sequences, reads with shared molecular identifiers were discarded. CDR3 identification, clonotype clustering and error correction used MiTCR with a Q25 quality threshold and the strictest error-elimination algorithm. A nonparametric unseen species model with Euler transformation was used to estimate lower-bound total TCR beta diversity. Using fastp trimming at Q25 and MiXCR clonotype assembly, TCRdb reanalyzed the public sequencing data and kept in-frame beta chains. Entries that share a CDR3 protein sequence are merged under the most common genes and DNA. Here the V and J calls rest on TCRdb's processing, not on the authors' analysis. Here the sample has around 650,000 distinct CDR3 sequences; roughly 32% occur a single time. 15% of the sample is in the top ten clones.

Rearrangement joined TRBV5-1 to TRBJ2-1; 8 bases in between match TRBD1. Source material: blood. The receptor comes from a woman of 80 years or more in good health. Donor details come from another sample of the same person, matched by shared clones. CDR3 reads: CASSLQGQADNEQFF. The base sequence is TGCGCCAGCAGCCTGCAGGGACAGGCCGACAATGAGCAGTTCTTC.